The 20 T cell receptor beta chains in this list originate from one sample, sequenced in a study of CD8+CD57+ T cells in acquired aplastic anemia. Investigators profiled TCR beta VDJ and CDR3 from genomic DNA template. TCRdb reprocessed the reads via MiXCR and lists one record per CDR3 protein. The profile shows some 290,000 distinct CDR3 sequences, 55% to 60% of them singletons. The sequenced material came from sorted CD4+, CD8+, or CD8+CD57+ T cells (not recorded which) from PBMCs. These TCRs come from a human donor with severe aplastic anemia or a healthy control (not recorded which).

The V call is TRBV7-2, the J call TRBJ1-6; D gene uncertain. CDR1 and CDR2 from the germline V gene are SGHTA and FQGNSA. V was pared by 7 bases and J by 7 bases, with 8 bases between. The CDR3 length is 12 residues. The CDR3 sequence: CASTLPNSPLHF. CDR3 sequence (DNA): TGTGCCAGCACCCTCCCGAATTCACCCCTCCACTTT.

This chain uses TRBV2 with TRBJ1-1; D is possibly TRBD1 (6 bases). Germline lookup yields CDR1 SNHLY and CDR2 FYNNEI. The CDR3 extends over 13 amino acids. Deletions cut 5 bases from V and 4 bases from J, with 11 bases between. CDR3 nucleotides: TGTGCCAGCAGTAAGACAGGAGCCACTGAAGCTTTCTTT. Translated: CASSKTGATEAFF.

J is TRBJ2-2 and V is TRBV15; 7 positions agree with TRBD1. Trimming took 3 bases from V and 11 from J; bases not matched to a gene: 12. The CDR3 has 15 residues. Germline lookup yields CDR1 LNHNV and CDR2 YYDKDF (reference sequence). CDR3 residues: CATSSTGASVGELFF. In nucleotides, the CDR3 is TGTGCCACCAGCAGCACAGGGGCGTCCGTAGGCGAGCTGTTTTTT.

This clonotype has only one observation. The chain recombines TRBV10-3 with TRBJ2-3; 11 nucleotides match TRBD2. V gave up 7 bases and J gave up 3 bases; unmatched junction bases: 12. CDR3 length: 17 amino acids. Germline V lookup: CDR1 ENHRY, CDR2 SYGVKD. CDR3 nucleotide sequence: TGTGCCATCATGAGAAATGCCGGGACTAGCGGAACAGATACGCAGTATTTT. Protein product: CAIMRNAGTSGTDTQYF.

At least ten counts were recorded for this clonotype. This chain connects TRBV11-2 to TRBJ1-1; no reliable D call. The CDR3 is 12 amino acids. With 5 bases removed from V and 8 bases from J, the gap between germline ends came to 12 bases. Germline loops: CDR1 SGHAT, CDR2 FQNNGV. The CDR3 DNA follows: TGTGCCAGCAGCCAACCCCCCCCGGAAGCTTTCTTT. This encodes CASSQPPPEAFF.

This clonotype was counted only a few times. This chain uses TRBV6-1 with TRBJ2-3, with 13 bases matching TRBD2. In germline, CDR1 is MNHNS, CDR2 SASEGT. This CDR3 contains 17 residues. With V trimmed by 5 bases and J by 6 bases, 11 bases remained unmatched. The CDR3 spells CASSYLLAGGGSDTQYF. The DNA of the CDR3 is TGTGCCAGCAGTTACTTACTAGCGGGGGGGGGGTCCGATACGCAGTATTTT.

The rearrangement joins TRBV7-3 to TRBJ2-2, with 11 bases identical to TRBD2. The CDR3 is 18 residues long. CDR1 and CDR2 from the germline V gene are SGHTA and FQGTGA. After removal of 3 bases from V and 0 bases from J, the junction contained 6 bases not matched to a gene. The CDR3 loop is CASSFGTSGLANTGELFF. CDR3 nucleotide sequence: TGTGCCAGCAGCTTCGGGACTAGCGGACTGGCGAACACCGGGGAGCTGTTTTTT.

There are many counts of this clonotype. The chain employs TRBV6-2 or TRBV6-3 and TRBJ2-5; unclear D gene. CDR1 MNHEY and CDR2 SVGEGT come from the germline V gene. The ends were cut back, 6 bases at V and 1 base at J, with 9 bases in the middle. The CDR3 consists of 13 residues. Here the CDR3 reads CASSYGLQETQYF. Here the CDR3 DNA reads TGTGCCAGCAGCTACGGGCTCCAAGAGACCCAGTACTTC.

This clonotype was counted many times. The gene calls are TRBV9 and TRBJ2-7, with 10 bases fitting TRBD2. Unmatched junction bases numbered 5, after V lost 3 bases and J lost 5 bases. Germline CDR1 is SGDLS and CDR2 is YYNGEE. CDR3 length: 14 residues. Here the CDR3 reads CASSATSGDNEQYF. In DNA form, the CDR3 reads TGTGCCAGCAGCGCAACTAGCGGGGACAACGAGCAGTACTTC.

This sequence joins TRBV4-2 and TRBJ1-6; the D is unclear. Trimming left V 4 bases short and J 4 bases short, with 11 bases between. CDR3 length: 15 residues. Germline values: CDR1 LGHNA, CDR2 YNFKEQ. The CDR3, as DNA: TGTGCCAGCAGCCCCAGATTGAATTATAATTCACCCCTCCACTTT. This codes for CASSPRLNYNSPLHF.

V is TRBV19 and J is TRBJ2-5; tentatively, D is TRBD2 (6 bases). V dropped 6 bases and J dropped 4 bases, with 12 bases sitting between them. CDR3 length: 13 amino acids. CDR1 and CDR2 (germline): LNHDA, SQIVND (reference sequence). The CDR3 DNA reads as TGTGCCAGTAGGCACGGGGGAGGAGAGACCCAGTACTTC. It encodes CASRHGGGETQYF.

The gene calls are TRBV15 and TRBJ2-5; D perhaps matches TRBD2 (7 bases). The germline V and J ends were trimmed by 5 bases and 3 bases, with 16 bases remaining between them. The CDR3 runs to 15 residues. CDR1 is LNHNV and CDR2 is YYDKDF in the germline V gene (reference sequence). The CDR3 DNA reads as TGTGCCACCAGCGGAGGAGGGGGGGGGGAAGAGACCCAGTACTTC. Its translation: CATSGGGGGEETQYF.

The chain uses TRBV9 and TRBJ1-2; D not certain. CDR1 is SGDLS, CDR2 YYNGEE, per germline. This CDR3 region has 13 residues. The V end lost 0 bases, the J end lost 1 base, and 4 bases lay between the germline ends. The CDR3 DNA follows: TGTGCCAGCAGCGTAGTAGTTAACTATGGCTACACCTTC. Its protein is CASSVVVNYGYTF.

The chain recombines TRBV14 with TRBJ1-1, with D uncertain. Germline V gives CDR1 SGHDN, CDR2 FVKESK. The CDR3 spans 13 residues. The germline V and J ends were trimmed by 4 bases and 3 bases, with 9 bases remaining between them. The DNA for the CDR3 is TGTGCCAGCAGCCCCGCTAGTTACACTGAAGCTTTCTTT. It codes for CASSPASYTEAFF.

This clonotype was counted at least ten times. V usage is TRBV6-5 and J usage is TRBJ1-1, with 11 bases identical to TRBD1. CDR3 length: 16 residues. Germline V gene sequence: CDR1 MNHEY, CDR2 SVGAGI. The trim removed 5 bases at V and 6 bases at J, leaving 11 bases unmatched. The CDR3: CASSRPRTGGASEAFF. As DNA, the CDR3 is TGTGCCAGCAGTAGACCGCGGACAGGGGGCGCATCTGAAGCTTTCTTT.

In the case of this clonotype: A junction boundary mismatches the germline segment, possibly from a read error. The V gene is TRBV7-7, the J gene TRBJ2-2; D is undetermined. This CDR3 spans 12 amino acids. CDR1 and CDR2 from the germline V gene are SSHAT and FNYEAQ (reference sequence). CDR3 sequence (DNA): TGTGCTAGCAGCTACGACAACGGGGAGCTGTTTTTT. Translation gives CASSYDNGELFF. Full variable domain (remainder filled in from reference TRBV7-7 and TRBJ2-2): GAGVSQSPRYKVTKRGQDVTLRCDPISSHATLYWYQQALGQGPEFLTYFNYEAQPDKSGLPSDRFSAERPEGSISTLTIQRTEQRDSAMYRCASSYDNGELFFGEGSRLTVL.

This sequence joins TRBV12-3 or TRBV12-4 and TRBJ2-6; D gene unclear. The CDR3 runs 15 residues. V lost 6 bases, J lost 3 bases, and 12 bases lay in between. The CDR3 sequence is CASSPHADGANVLTF. The CDR3 nucleotides are TGTGCCAGCAGCCCCCACGCGGATGGGGCCAACGTCCTGACTTTC.

This chain uses TRBV20-1 with TRBJ2-1, with 11 bases matching TRBD2. The DNA end is a closer match to TRBJ2-5, so the J assignment may be wrong. This CDR3 spans 15 amino acids. The V gene's germline CDR1 is DFQATT and CDR2 SNEGSKA (reference sequence). CDR3 residues: CSARPVAGGPRTQYF. The CDR3 coding sequence is TGCAGTGCTAGACCAGTAGCGGGAGGGCCTCGGACCCAGTACTTC.

A note on this clonotype: A much larger clone differs from this one at a single base, so this may be a read error. The rearrangement joins TRBV3-1 to TRBJ1-5; D unclear. In germline, CDR1 is LGHDT, CDR2 YNNKEL (reference sequence). The V gene lost 4 bases and the J gene lost 2 bases, with 9 bases spanning the gap. The CDR3 runs to 14 residues. CDR3 sequence reads: CASSPAMGNQPQHF. CDR3 coding DNA: TGTGCCAGCAGCCCGGCGATGGGCAATCAGCCCCAGCATTTT.

This clonotype has ten or more counts. The chain has TRBV6-1 and TRBJ2-7; D not resolved. CDR3 length equals 13 residues. Germline V CDR1 and CDR2: MNHNS, SASEGT. V was trimmed by 7 bases and J by 4 bases, leaving 14 bases between them. Written as DNA, the CDR3 is TGTGCCAGCACCGATGGCAGCCCTTACGAGCAGTACTTC. Translated: CASTDGSPYEQYF.